This is a list of T cell receptor beta chains from one sample in a study of Ad26.COV2.S vaccination and SARS-CoV-2 variants. Generated by immunoSEQ multiplex PCR, the TCRdb table keeps only in-frame clones and is missing some. The repertoire holds approximately 480,000 clones, around nine tenths seen once, with 9.5% to 15% in the top ten. This specimen consisted of peripheral blood, obtained in a trial of Ad26.COV2.S vaccine versus placebo. The receptors originated from a person aged 18-65 years who received the Ad26.COV2.S COVID-19 vaccine or a placebo. Both conserved end residues are part of each CDR3. The order of the fields is clone size, D gene, J gene, V gene, CDR3 DNA, CDR3 protein. D genes are given only for firm matches. Rows give clone size only sometimes, using once, few, many, or a class for an expanded clone.

>once|-|TRBJ2-5|TRBV7-3
TGTGCCAGCAGCTTAACTCACAGCCAAGAGACCCAGTACTTC
CASSLTHSQETQYF
>-|-|TRBJ2-3|TRBV27
TGTGCCAGCAGTTTTGTGGGGTCGGCAGATACGCAGTATTTT
CASSFVGSADTQYF
>-|-|TRBJ1-4|TRBV12-3/TRBV12-4
TGTGCCAGCAGTTTATACCCGGGGGAAAAACTGTTTTTT
CASSLYPGEKLFF
>-|-|TRBJ1-5|TRBV12-3/TRBV12-4
TGTGCCAGCAGTTTAGGAGGTTATCAGCCCCAGCATTTT
CASSLGGYQPQHF
>-|-|TRBJ1-5|TRBV19
TGTGCCAGCATCCAAGACCCCAATCAGCCCCAGCATTTT
CASIQDPNQPQHF
>-|-|TRBJ2-5|TRBV6-1
TGTGCCAGCAGAGAAACGAACGGACGGAGGGGGGTGGAGACCCAGTACTTC
CASRETNGRRGVETQYF
>-|TRBD1|TRBJ1-1|TRBV7-9
TGTGCCAGCAGCTCCCAGGGGGGGAACACTGAAGCTTTCTTT
CASSSQGGNTEAFF
>-|TRBD1|TRBJ1-1|TRBV29-1
TGCAGCGTTTATGACAGGGGAGGTGGCACTGAAGCTTTCTTT
CSVYDRGGGTEAFF
>once|-|TRBJ1-3|TRBV30
TGTGCCTGGATCTCCGTCGGGGACTCTGGAAACACCATATATTTT
CAWISVGDSGNTIYF
>-|-|TRBJ2-3|TRBV28
TGTGCCAGCAGAGGCTTATTTGGGGCAGATACGCAGTATTTT
CASRGLFGADTQYF
>once|TRBD2|TRBJ2-1|TRBV11-2
TGTGCCAGCAGCTTAGAACCGGCGGGAGCCTACAATGAGCAGTTCTTC
CASSLEPAGAYNEQFF
>-|TRBD2|TRBJ2-2|TRBV7-2
TGTGCCAGCAGCTTACGGAGCGGGGGCACCGGGGAGCTGTTTTTT
CASSLRSGGTGELFF
>-|TRBD1|TRBJ1-2|TRBV29-1
TGCAGCGTCGGGACAGGGGGAAACTATGGCTACACCTTC
CSVGTGGNYGYTF
>-|TRBD2|TRBJ2-1|TRBV6-6
TGTGCCAGCAGTTACCGACTAGCGGGAGGGTCGGAGCAGTTCTTC
CASSYRLAGGSEQFF
>-|TRBD1|TRBJ2-1|TRBV5-1
TGCGCCAGCAGCCCCAAACAGGGGGCTAGCCTAAATGAGCAGTTCTTC
CASSPKQGASLNEQFF
>-|TRBD2|TRBJ2-3|TRBV3-1/TRBV3-2
TGTGCCAGCAGCCAAGCACTAGCGGGAGTGGATACGCAGTATTTT
CASSQALAGVDTQYF
>-|-|TRBJ1-6|TRBV15
TGTGCCACCAGCAGAGAACCAAGCTCCTATAATTCACCCCTCCACTTT
CATSREPSSYNSPLHF
>-|TRBD1|TRBJ1-1|TRBV28
TGTGCCAGCAGTCTCCGACAGGGAGGGTGGAACACTGAAGCTTTCTTT
CASSLRQGGWNTEAFF
>-|-|TRBJ1-3|TRBV9
TGTGCCAGCAGCGTAGAGAGCAGAGGCTCTGGAAACACCATATATTTT
CASSVESRGSGNTIYF
>-|-|TRBJ1-2|TRBV28
TGTGCCAGCAGTTTGGTTATCAGGGCTGGTTCCACCTTC
CASSLVIRAGSTF
>-|TRBD2|TRBJ2-1|TRBV28
TGTGCCAGCAGGGCCAGCGGGAGGGGTAATGAGCAGTTCTTC
CASRASGRGNEQFF
>-|-|TRBJ1-6|TRBV9
TGTGCCAGCAGCTCCCGATTACAGGGTTATAATTCACCCCTCCACTTT
CASSSRLQGYNSPLHF
>-|-|TRBJ2-7|TRBV9
TGTGCCAGCAGCGGCCCAGCGCAACTCGGGGAGCAGTACTTC
CASSGPAQLGEQYF
>-|-|TRBJ2-7|TRBV19
TGTGCCAGTAGTAACCCCCACTCCGGGAACCCCCACGAGCAGTACTTC
CASSNPHSGNPHEQYF
>-|-|TRBJ1-3|TRBV4-2
TGTGCCAGCAGCCAAGATAGCGCAGGGAACTCTGGAAACACCATATATTTT
CASSQDSAGNSGNTIYF
>-|TRBD2|TRBJ2-7|TRBV24-1
TGTGCCACCAGTGATTTATCGGCTAGCGGAGTCTACGAGCAGTACTTC
CATSDLSASGVYEQYF
>once|TRBD2|TRBJ2-5|TRBV28
TGTGCCAGCAGTTTATCAGGACTAGCGAATAGAGAGACCCAGTACTTC
CASSLSGLANRETQYF
>-|-|TRBJ1-5|TRBV28
TGTGCCAGCCTGTCCTTGGGTTTAGGACAGCCCCAGCATTTT
CASLSLGLGQPQHF
>-|-|TRBJ2-3|TRBV7-8
TGTGCCAGTCACCGGCGAAGGGGGGGAGGGGCGCAGTATTTT
CASHRRRGGGAQYF
>-|-|TRBJ1-2|TRBV28
TGTGCCAGCCTTTCAGGGAGGGACTATGGCTACACCTTC
CASLSGRDYGYTF
>-|TRBD1|TRBJ2-2|TRBV9
TGTGCCAGCAGCACCGCCGGGACAGGGTACACCGGGGAGCTGTTTTTT
CASSTAGTGYTGELFF
>-|TRBD2|TRBJ2-1|TRBV19
TGTGCCAGTAGTACCCGGTGGGGACTAGCGGCGGTGGGGGAGCAGTTCTTC
CASSTRWGLAAVGEQFF
>-|-|TRBJ2-7|TRBV30
TGTGCCTGGAGTGTACCCCCAGGGAATTCCTACGAGCAGTACTTC
CAWSVPPGNSYEQYF
>-|-|TRBJ2-7|TRBV3-1/TRBV3-2
TGTGCCAGCAGCCTGACTTGGGACGGGAACTACGAGCAGTACTTC
CASSLTWDGNYEQYF
>-|-|TRBJ1-1|TRBV21-1
TGTGCCAGCAGCAAAGATGCCTGCGGGAGGGACACTGAAGCTTTCTTT
CASSKDACGRDTEAFF
>-|-|TRBJ1-5|TRBV6-2/TRBV6-3
TGTGCCAGCAGCCAGGGTCACCCCCAGCATTTT
CASSQGHPQHF
>once|TRBD1|TRBJ2-1|TRBV5-1
TGCGCCAGCAGCTTGACAGGGGTATCCTACAATGAGCAGTTCTTC
CASSLTGVSYNEQFF
>-|-|TRBJ1-2|TRBV19
TGTGCCAGTAGTATAAGACAGGCGCACCACTATGGCTACACCTTC
CASSIRQAHHYGYTF
>-|-|TRBJ1-2|TRBV29-1
TGCAGCGTCTCTACTGGGGGTTATGGCTACACCTTC
CSVSTGGYGYTF
>once|-|TRBJ2-1|TRBV13
TGTGCCAGCAGCTTAGATTTCGGGGGCACAGGGAATGAGCAGTTCTTC
CASSLDFGGTGNEQFF
>-|-|TRBJ2-1|TRBV4-2
TGTGCCAGCAGCCAGACCCGGATCATAGGCAATGAGCAGTTCTTC
CASSQTRIIGNEQFF
>-|TRBD1|TRBJ2-1|TRBV5-4
TGTGCCAGCAGCCCCGGACAGGGTGGGGGCAATGAGCAGTTCTTC
CASSPGQGGGNEQFF
>-|TRBD1|TRBJ1-2|TRBV7-9
TGTGCCAGCAGCTTGGAGGACAGGGCAGGGTATGGCTACACCTTC
CASSLEDRAGYGYTF
>-|TRBD1|TRBJ2-7|TRBV28
TGTGCCAGCAGTTTAAGGCGACAGGGTAATCCCTACGAGCAGTACTTC
CASSLRRQGNPYEQYF
>-|-|TRBJ1-5|TRBV6-2/TRBV6-3
TGTGCCAGCAGTCCCAAGTTTACTCCCCAGCATTTT
CASSPKFTPQHF
>-|TRBD1|TRBJ2-5|TRBV15
TGTGCCACCAGGGAACAGGGGACGGTAGAGACCCAGTACTTC
CATREQGTVETQYF
>-|-|TRBJ2-1|TRBV27
TGTGCCAGCACCCACAGCAGAGGGGATGAGCAGTTCTTC
CASTHSRGDEQFF
>once|-|TRBJ2-7|TRBV19
TGTGCCAGTAGCCGCGAGTTGGGGTACGAGCAGTACTTC
CASSRELGYEQYF
>-|TRBD2|TRBJ2-1|TRBV19
TGTGCCAGTAGTATAGGGGGACTAGCGGGAGGGCGGCCCGAGCAGTTCTTC
CASSIGGLAGGRPEQFF
>-|-|TRBJ2-7|TRBV5-4
TGTGCCAGCAGCTTGGCCTTAGGGCCCTCGGCTTACTACGAGCAGTACTTC
CASSLALGPSAYYEQYF
>-|-|TRBJ2-1|TRBV12-3/TRBV12-4
TGTGCCAGCAGTTTAGCGGGCTGGGATGAGCAGTTCTTC
CASSLAGWDEQFF
>-|TRBD1|TRBJ2-5|TRBV4-2
TGTGCCAGCAGCGAAGTCGAGGGGGCCGAGGAGACCCAGTACTTC
CASSEVEGAEETQYF
>-|-|TRBJ1-2|TRBV6-5
TGTGCCAGCAACGACCCCCAGTTATATGGCTACACCTTC
CASNDPQLYGYTF
>-|-|TRBJ2-1|TRBV7-2
TGTGCCAGCAGCTTAGCGAAGTCGCGCGGGAACTCCTACAATGAGCAGTTCTTC
CASSLAKSRGNSYNEQFF